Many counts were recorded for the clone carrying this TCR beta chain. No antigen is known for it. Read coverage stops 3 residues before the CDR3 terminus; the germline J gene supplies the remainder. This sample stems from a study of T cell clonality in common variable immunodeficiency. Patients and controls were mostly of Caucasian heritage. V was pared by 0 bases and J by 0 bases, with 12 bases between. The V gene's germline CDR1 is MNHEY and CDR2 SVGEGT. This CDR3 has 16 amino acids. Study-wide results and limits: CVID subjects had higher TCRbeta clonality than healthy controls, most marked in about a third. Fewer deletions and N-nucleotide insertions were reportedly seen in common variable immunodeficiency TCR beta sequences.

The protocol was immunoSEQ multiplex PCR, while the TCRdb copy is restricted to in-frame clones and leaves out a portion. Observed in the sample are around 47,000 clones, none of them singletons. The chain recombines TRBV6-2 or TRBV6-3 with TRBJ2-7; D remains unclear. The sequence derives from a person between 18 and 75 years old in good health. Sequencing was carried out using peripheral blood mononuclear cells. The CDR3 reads CASSYSGYPTSYEQYF. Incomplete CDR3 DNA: TGTGCCAGCAGTTACTCAGGGTATCCTACCTCCTACGAG.